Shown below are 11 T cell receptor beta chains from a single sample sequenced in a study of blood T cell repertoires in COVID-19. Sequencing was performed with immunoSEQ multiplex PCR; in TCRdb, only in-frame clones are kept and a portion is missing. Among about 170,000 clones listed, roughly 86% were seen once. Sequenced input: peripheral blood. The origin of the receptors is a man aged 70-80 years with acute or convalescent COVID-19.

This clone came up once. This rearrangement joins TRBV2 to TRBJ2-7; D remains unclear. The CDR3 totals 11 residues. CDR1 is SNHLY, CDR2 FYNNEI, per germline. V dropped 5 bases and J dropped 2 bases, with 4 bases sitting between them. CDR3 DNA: TGTGCCAGCAGTCAAACCTACGAGCAGTACTTC. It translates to CASSQTYEQYF.

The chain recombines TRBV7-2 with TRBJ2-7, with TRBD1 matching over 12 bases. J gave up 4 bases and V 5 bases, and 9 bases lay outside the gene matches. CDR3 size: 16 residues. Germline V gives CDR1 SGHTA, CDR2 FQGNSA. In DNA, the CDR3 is TGTGCCAGCAGCCAAGGCCGGGACAGGGGGCTGTACGAGCAGTACTTC. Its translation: CASSQGRDRGLYEQYF.

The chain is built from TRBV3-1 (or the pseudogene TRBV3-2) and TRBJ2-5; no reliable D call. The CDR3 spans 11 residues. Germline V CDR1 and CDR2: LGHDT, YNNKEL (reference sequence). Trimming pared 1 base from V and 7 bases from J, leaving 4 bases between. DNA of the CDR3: TGTGCCAGCAGCCAAGTATGGACCCAGTACTTC. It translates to CASSQVWTQYF.

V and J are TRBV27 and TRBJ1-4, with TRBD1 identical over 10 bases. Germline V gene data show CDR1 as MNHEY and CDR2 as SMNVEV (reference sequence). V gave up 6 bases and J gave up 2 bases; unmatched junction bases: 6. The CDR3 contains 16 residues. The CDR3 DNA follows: TGTGCCAGCAGACCGGGACAGGGGCGGACTAATGAAAAACTGTTTTTT. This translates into CASRPGQGRTNEKLFF.

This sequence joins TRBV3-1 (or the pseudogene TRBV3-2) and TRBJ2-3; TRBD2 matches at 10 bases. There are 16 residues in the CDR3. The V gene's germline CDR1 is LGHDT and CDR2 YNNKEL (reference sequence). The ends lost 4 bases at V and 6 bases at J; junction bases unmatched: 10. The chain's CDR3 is CASSLIAGGQDDTQYF. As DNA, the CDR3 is TGTGCCAGCAGCCTTATAGCGGGGGGCCAAGATGATACGCAGTATTTT.

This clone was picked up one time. The CDR3 nucleotides read TGTGCCAGCAGCTCCCGGACAGCGGCCACTGAAGCTTTCTTT. This sequence encodes CASSSRTAATEAFF. The V gene is TRBV9, the J gene TRBJ1-1; possible D gene TRBD1, 6 bases. Germline V CDR1 and CDR2: SGDLS, YYNGEE. There are 14 residues in the CDR3. V lost 4 bases to trimming and J lost 4 bases, with 14 bases between them. The entire variable domain, with the rest obtained from reference TRBV9 and TRBJ1-1, is as follows: DSGVTQTPKHLITATGQRVTLRCSPRSGDLSVYWYQQSLDQGLQFLIQYYNGEERAKGNILERFSAQQFPDLHSELNLSSLELGDSALYFCASSSRTAATEAFFGQGTRLTVV.

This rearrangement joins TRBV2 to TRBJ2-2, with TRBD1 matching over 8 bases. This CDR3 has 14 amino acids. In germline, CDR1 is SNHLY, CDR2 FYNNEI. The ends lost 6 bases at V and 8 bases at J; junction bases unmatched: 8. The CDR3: CASSRGQVLGELFF. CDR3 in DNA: TGTGCCAGCAGCAGGGGACAGGTTTTAGGGGAGCTGTTTTTT.

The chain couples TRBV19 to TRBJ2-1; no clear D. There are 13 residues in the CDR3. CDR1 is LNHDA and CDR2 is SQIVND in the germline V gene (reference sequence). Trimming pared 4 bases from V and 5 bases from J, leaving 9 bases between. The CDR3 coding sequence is TGTGCCAGTAGTACGACAATACACAATGAGCAGTTCTTC. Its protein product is CASSTTIHNEQFF.

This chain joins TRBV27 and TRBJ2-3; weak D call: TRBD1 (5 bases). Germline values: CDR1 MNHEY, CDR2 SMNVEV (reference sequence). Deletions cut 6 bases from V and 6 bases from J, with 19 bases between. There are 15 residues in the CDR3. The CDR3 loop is CASRRLDSGVDTQYF. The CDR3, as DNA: TGTGCCAGCAGACGTCTCGACAGTGGTGTTGATACGCAGTATTTT.

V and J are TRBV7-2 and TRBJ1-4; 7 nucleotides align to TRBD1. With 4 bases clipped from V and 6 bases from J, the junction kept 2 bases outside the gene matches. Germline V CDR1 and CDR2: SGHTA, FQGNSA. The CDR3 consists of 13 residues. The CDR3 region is CASSSQGYEKLFF. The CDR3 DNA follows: TGTGCCAGCAGCTCACAGGGGTATGAAAAACTGTTTTTT. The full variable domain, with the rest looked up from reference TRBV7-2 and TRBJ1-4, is GAGVSQSPSNKVTEKGKDVELRCDPISGHTALYWYRQSLGQGLEFLIYFQGNSAPDKSGLPSDRFSAERTGGSVSTLTIQRTQQEDSAVYLCASSSQGYEKLFFGSGTQLSVL.

The CDR3 DNA follows: TGTGCCAGCAGTTCCCTAGAAGCGGGAGATTACAATGAGCAGTTCTTC. It translates to CASSSLEAGDYNEQFF. The V call is TRBV28, the J call TRBJ2-1, with 8 positions matching TRBD2. CDR3 length: 16 residues. Unmatched junction bases numbered 9, after V lost 4 bases and J lost 4 bases. Germline loops: CDR1 MDHEN, CDR2 SYDVKM.